Following are 18 T cell receptor beta chains from one sample sequenced in a study of blood T cell repertoires in COVID-19. TCRdb keeps only in-frame clones here, not all; method: immunoSEQ multiplex PCR. This sample has approximately 220,000 clones; roughly four fifths occur once, and the top ten carry 1.3%. Input material: PBMCs or T cells enriched from blood (not recorded which). All receptors come from a woman aged 40 to 50 with acute COVID-19.

The CDR3 coding sequence is TGTGCCAGCAGCTCAACAAGAGGACAGACCATGAACACTGAAGCTTTCTTT. It yields the protein CASSSTRGQTMNTEAFF. The V call is TRBV7-2, the J call TRBJ1-1, with a possible D match to TRBD1 (6 bases). The germline V and J ends were trimmed by 4 bases and 0 bases, with 18 bases remaining between them. This CDR3 is 17 amino acids long. Germline CDR1 is SGHTA and CDR2 is FQGNSA.

This clone was seen more than once but under ten times. A junction boundary mismatches the germline segment, possibly from a read error. The chain carries TRBV20-1 and TRBJ2-7, with TRBD2 identical over 9 bases. Germline CDR1 is DFQATT and CDR2 is SNEGSKA (reference sequence). This CDR3 has 11 amino acids. The CDR3 sequence is CSAREGLAVIF. DNA for the CDR3: TGCAGTGCTAGAGAGGGACTAGCAGTAATCTTC.

The CDR3 protein is CASNIRQGHNSPLHF. The DNA for the CDR3 is TGTGCCAGTAACATCCGACAGGGTCATAATTCACCCCTCCACTTT. The V gene is TRBV19, the J gene TRBJ1-6; 7 nucleotides align to TRBD1. Trimming removed 7 bases from V and 5 bases from J; junction bases left unmatched: 8. The CDR3 extends over 15 amino acids. CDR1 LNHDA and CDR2 SQIVND come from the germline V gene (reference sequence).

The V gene is TRBV7-9, the J gene TRBJ1-1, with D possibly TRBD1 on 5 matching bases. This CDR3 is built from 14 residues. The germline V gene has CDR1 SEHNR and CDR2 FQNEAQ (reference sequence). The V gene lost 5 bases and the J gene lost 4 bases, with 14 bases spanning the gap. In DNA form, the CDR3 reads TGTGCCAGCAGCAAGCAGGGATTTCGCACTGAAGCTTTCTTT. The encoded protein is CASSKQGFRTEAFF.

This clone turned up a few times. The V and J genes are TRBV10-3 and TRBJ1-2; D is uncertain. This CDR3 is built from 13 residues. V lost 2 bases and J 4 bases, leaving 8 bases between the germline ends. Germline CDR1 is ENHRY and CDR2 is SYGVKD. The CDR3, as DNA: TGTGCCATCAGTGAGAAGGGAGGCTATGGCTACACCTTC. Encoded protein: CAISEKGGYGYTF.

The J gene is TRBJ1-5, the V gene TRBV2, with 7 bases identical to TRBD1. V was clipped by 4 bases and J by 0 bases; unmatched bases: 6. The CDR3 extends over 16 amino acids. Germline V lookup: CDR1 SNHLY, CDR2 FYNNEI. This CDR3 reads CASSGLRDSSNQPQHF. The CDR3 coding sequence is TGTGCCAGCAGTGGCCTGAGGGACAGTAGCAATCAGCCCCAGCATTTT. The full variable domain, in which reference TRBV2 and TRBJ1-5 provide the parts outside the CDR3, is EPEVTQTPSHQVTQMGQEVILRCVPISNHLYFYWYRQILGQKVEFLVSFYNNEISEKSEIFDDQFSVERPDGSNFTLKIRSTKLEDSAMYFCASSGLRDSSNQPQHFGDGTRLSIL.

The genes are TRBV11-2 and TRBJ2-2, with D maybe TRBD2 (5 bases). V was trimmed by 5 bases and J by 2 bases, leaving 12 bases between them. There are 15 residues in the CDR3. Germline V gives CDR1 SGHAT, CDR2 FQNNGV. The CDR3 spells CASSPSGINTGELFF. In nucleotides, the CDR3 is TGTGCCAGCAGCCCCTCCGGGATTAACACCGGGGAGCTGTTTTTT.

Details on this clone: This CDR3 is missing its conserved last phenylalanine or tryptophan, likely due to a read error. No DNA is shown, since the ends of the CDR3 on it are uncertain; the CDR3 is the one TCRdb lists. This chain links TRBV1 with TRBJ2-7; the table's D call, TRBD1, was not checked against the DNA. TRBV1 is termed a pseudogene. A total of 12 residues make up the CDR3, ends included. Here the CDR3 reads CTSSRGETGSLG.

The chain is built from TRBV28 and TRBJ1-2; TRBD1 matches 8 bases. This CDR3 spans 12 amino acids. Trimming removed 5 bases from V and 9 bases from J; junction bases left unmatched: 5. Germline assignment: CDR1 MDHEN and CDR2 SYDVKM. CDR3 in amino acids: CASSTGQGRYTF. CDR3 sequence (DNA): TGTGCCAGCAGTACTGGACAGGGACGCTACACCTTC.

The rearrangement joins TRBV7-2 to TRBJ2-1, with 7 bases fitting TRBD1. The CDR3 covers 16 residues. Unmatched junction bases numbered 13, after V lost 5 bases and J lost 6 bases. Germline V CDR1 and CDR2: SGHTA, FQGNSA. CDR3 in DNA: TGTGCCAGCAGCACCCAGATCGGCACAGGGGCCAATGAGCAGTTCTTC. Protein sequence: CASSTQIGTGANEQFF.

This CDR3 is CASKAGLGRDEQYF. The CDR3 nucleotides read TGTGCCAGCAAGGCGGGACTCGGGAGGGACGAGCAGTACTTC. V and J are TRBV6-5 and TRBJ2-7, with 8 bases identical to TRBD2. J gave up 5 bases and V 7 bases, and 10 bases lay outside the gene matches. Per germline, CDR1 MNHEY and CDR2 SVGAGI. The CDR3 has 14 amino acids.

The chain combines TRBV9 with TRBJ2-2; 8 positions match TRBD2. The ends lost 2 bases at V and 4 bases at J; junction bases unmatched: 13. From germline, CDR1 is SGDLS and CDR2 YYNGEE. The CDR3 sequence is 18 residues long. CDR3 bases: TGTGCCAGCAGCGTGTTTCGTAGCGGGGTGGGCGGCACCGGGGAGCTGTTTTTT. This codes for CASSVFRSGVGGTGELFF.

The CDR3 region is CASRALGRYGYTF. Written as DNA, the CDR3 is TGTGCCAGTAGGGCCCTGGGGCGCTATGGCTACACCTTC. The rearrangement uses TRBV19 and TRBJ1-2, with D possibly TRBD1 on 5 matching bases. Deletions cut 6 bases from V and 4 bases from J, with 12 bases between. Germline lookup yields CDR1 LNHDA and CDR2 SQIVND (reference sequence). This CDR3 region has 13 residues.

The V and J genes are TRBV4-1 and TRBJ2-3; 10 positions agree with TRBD2. Trimming cost V 4 bases and J 0 bases; bases outside gene matches: 4. CDR1 and CDR2 from the germline V gene are MGHRA and YSYEKL. The CDR3 loop spans 16 amino acids. The CDR3 protein is CASSRGLADSTDTQYF. In DNA form, the CDR3 reads TGCGCCAGCAGCCGAGGACTAGCGGACAGCACAGATACGCAGTATTTT.

This clone was seen a few times. V and J are TRBV5-4 and TRBJ1-2; perhaps TRBD1 as D (5 bases). In germline, CDR1 is SGHNT, CDR2 YYREEE (reference sequence). The CDR3 extends over 14 amino acids. Trimming left V 4 bases short and J 6 bases short, with 16 bases between. DNA for the CDR3: TGTGCCAGCAGCCCGGGCAGGGATCGAAATGGCTACACCTTC. Its protein product is CASSPGRDRNGYTF.

The V and J genes are TRBV28 and TRBJ2-7, with 7 bases aligning to TRBD2. The trim removed 6 bases at V and 3 bases at J, leaving 8 bases unmatched. CDR1 MDHEN and CDR2 SYDVKM come from the germline V gene. The CDR3 runs 14 residues. CDR3 nucleotides: TGTGCCAGCAGCCCCCACTCTAGCGGCTACGAGCAGTACTTC. As protein: CASSPHSSGYEQYF.

The chain joins TRBV4-1 to TRBJ2-5; possibly TRBD2 for D (5 bases). V lost 1 base, J lost 2 bases, and 8 bases lay in between. Germline V CDR1 and CDR2: MGHRA, YSYEKL. This CDR3 contains 14 residues. CDR3 residues: CASSQVDSQETQYF. The CDR3 bases are TGCGCCAGCAGCCAAGTGGACTCACAAGAGACCCAGTACTTC.

V and J are TRBV2 and TRBJ2-4; 7 bases match TRBD1. The CDR3 runs 16 residues. Germline-derived CDR1 and CDR2 are SNHLY and FYNNEI. V lost 4 bases and J lost 1; bases outside the gene matches: 7. CDR3 coding DNA: TGTGCCAGCAGTGCCACAGGGGCAGGGGCCAAAAACATTCAGTACTTC. Translated, it gives CASSATGAGAKNIQYF.